The rows below give T cell receptor beta chains drawn from one sample of a study of beta chain features in type 1 diabetes. The assay was immunoSEQ multiplex PCR, and TCRdb's table has in-frame clones only and misses some. This table has more than 55,000 clones, roughly 50% appearing once. Sequencing was performed on Tregs from blood. All receptors derive from a woman between 40 and 55 years old with type 1 diabetes. The CDR3 runs from the conserved cysteine through the conserved F or W. D genes are given only for firm matches. Some rows mark clone size as missing; the rest say once, few, many or name a class of expanded clone.

D gene | J gene | clone size | V gene | CDR3 protein | CDR3 DNA
TRBD1 | TRBJ2-7 | - | TRBV27 | CASRGGTGSYEQYF | TGTGCCAGCAGGGGTGGGACAGGTTCCTACGAGCAGTACTTC
TRBD2 | TRBJ2-1 | - | TRBV5-1 | CASSLGGLAALRNEQFF | TGCGCCAGCAGCTTGGGGGGACTAGCGGCCCTACGGAATGAGCAGTTCTTC
- | TRBJ2-1 | - | TRBV7-9 | CASSSSGNEQFF | TGTGCCAGCAGCTCCAGTGGCAATGAGCAGTTCTTC
TRBD2 | TRBJ2-2 | - | TRBV7-2 | CASIRRLPGGGTGELFF | TGTGCCAGCATCCGCCGTCTTCCCGGCGGGGGGACCGGGGAGCTGTTTTTT
- | TRBJ1-2 | once | TRBV5-6 | CASRGLLGGYTF | TGTGCCAGCAGGGGGCTTTTGGGGGGCTACACCTTC
TRBD2 | TRBJ2-1 | - | TRBV18 | CASSLVGTSSTEQFF | TGTGCCAGCTCACTCGTCGGGACTAGTTCGACTGAGCAGTTCTTC
- | TRBJ1-5 | - | TRBV5-1 | CASSLEGQTHQPQHF | TGCGCCAGCAGCTTGGAGGGACAAACCCATCAGCCCCAGCATTTT
- | TRBJ2-2 | few | TRBV27 | CASRKGRSPYVGTGELFF | TGTGCCAGCAGAAAGGGGAGGAGCCCTTATGTTGGAACCGGGGAGCTGTTTTTT
TRBD1 | TRBJ2-4 | - | TRBV7-2 | CASSPGQGNIQYF | TGTGCCAGCAGCCCTGGACAGGGGAACATTCAGTACTTC
- | TRBJ1-2 | - | TRBV28 | CASSPQGAYGYTF | TGTGCCAGCAGTCCCCAGGGTGCCTATGGCTACACCTTC
- | TRBJ1-1 | few | TRBV7-2 | CASTRGGTERTEAFF | TGTGCCAGCACCCGAGGGGGTACCGAAAGGACTGAAGCTTTCTTT
- | TRBJ2-1 | - | TRBV2 | CASRSGTYNEQFF | TGTGCCAGCAGAAGCGGCACCTACAATGAGCAGTTCTTC
TRBD1 | TRBJ1-2 | - | TRBV5-1 | CASSPFNRGANYGYTF | TGCGCCAGCAGTCCCTTCAACAGGGGAGCGAACTATGGCTACACCTTC
- | TRBJ1-5 | - | TRBV7-2 | CASSFRGSQPQHF | TGTGCCAGCAGCTTCAGGGGTTCTCAGCCCCAGCATTTT
- | TRBJ2-7 | - | TRBV6-6 | CASSYHDISYEQYF | TGTGCCAGCAGTTACCACGACATCTCCTACGAGCAGTACTTC
TRBD1 | TRBJ1-5 | - | TRBV6-5 | CASTPGQGTQPQHF | TGTGCCAGCACTCCCGGACAGGGGACCCAGCCCCAGCATTTT
- | TRBJ2-1 | few | TRBV4-3 | CASSLGLNEQFF | TGCGCCAGCAGCCTCGGTCTCAATGAGCAGTTCTTC
TRBD1 | TRBJ2-5 | - | TRBV6-6 | CASSHEYRGAQETQYF | TGTGCCAGCAGTCACGAATACAGGGGTGCCCAAGAGACCCAGTACTTC
- | TRBJ1-5 | - | TRBV4-1 | CASSQEGGVVRNQPQHF | TGCGCCAGCAGCCAAGAAGGGGGAGTGGTGCGGAATCAGCCCCAGCATTTT
TRBD1 | TRBJ2-1 | - | TRBV6-5 | CASTPDRALYNEQFF | TGTGCCAGCACTCCGGACAGGGCTTTATACAATGAGCAATTCTTC
- | TRBJ2-2 | medium-sized | TRBV5-4 | CASSVIFGELFF | TGTGCCAGCAGCGTTATTTTTGGGGAGCTGTTTTTT
- | TRBJ1-5 | few | TRBV28 | CASSLSRVDQPQHF | TGTGCCAGCAGTTTATCCAGGGTCGATCAGCCCCAGCATTTT
TRBD2 | TRBJ2-1 | - | TRBV28 | CASSYSGRAGNEQFF | TGTGCCAGCAGTTATAGCGGGAGGGCCGGAAACGAGCAGTTCTTC
TRBD2 | TRBJ2-7 | once | TRBV27 | CASSLGAGGLDEQYF | TGTGCCAGCAGTTTGGGGGCGGGGGGCCTAGACGAGCAGTACTTC
- | TRBJ2-7 | - | TRBV7-2 | CASSLGSSFYEQYF | TGTGCCAGCAGCTTAGGGTCCTCCTTCTACGAGCAGTACTTC
TRBD1 | TRBJ1-1 | - | TRBV19 | CASSTGGGRPEAFF | TGTGCCAGTAGTACAGGGGGCGGTCGGCCTGAAGCTTTCTTT
- | TRBJ2-1 | - | TRBV5-1 | CASNQGSSYNEQFF | TGCGCCAGCAATCAGGGGAGCTCCTACAATGAGCAGTTCTTC
TRBD2 | TRBJ2-1 | - | TRBV6-5 | CASERGVGDEQFF | TGTGCCAGCGAGCGGGGAGTCGGCGATGAGCAGTTCTTC
TRBD1 | TRBJ1-1 | - | TRBV6-1 | CASSEVQGAFF | TGTGCCAGCAGTGAAGTACAGGGGGCTTTCTTT
- | TRBJ1-2 | few | TRBV10-3 | CAIRETAGYGYTF | TGTGCCATCAGGGAAACGGCGGGATATGGCTACACCTTC
TRBD1 | TRBJ2-1 | - | TRBV28 | CASSSGQGVFLFF | TGTGCCAGCAGTTCCGGACAGGGGGTTTTTCTGTTCTTC
- | TRBJ2-1 | - | TRBV9 | CASSQGPVDNEQFF | TGTGCCAGCAGCCAGGGCCCGGTGGACAATGAGCAGTTCTTC
TRBD2 | TRBJ2-5 | few | TRBV13 | CASSPGPGGRRQETQYF | TGTGCCAGCAGCCCCGGGCCGGGGGGAAGGAGACAAGAGACCCAGTACTTC
- | TRBJ1-1 | - | TRBV27 | CASSWYPWEPNTEAFF | TGTGCCAGCAGTTGGTACCCTTGGGAGCCGAACACTGAAGCTTTCTTT
- | TRBJ1-5 | - | TRBV28 | CASSLAGPQPQHF | TGTGCCAGCAGTTTAGCAGGTCCTCAGCCCCAGCATTTT
- | TRBJ1-2 | once | TRBV2 | CASSEGRRYGYTF | TGTGCCAGCAGTGAAGGGAGGAGGTATGGCTACACCTTC
- | TRBJ1-2 | - | TRBV10-3 | CAISNERTSGYTF | TGTGCCATCAGTAACGAGCGGACGTCCGGCTACACCTTC
- | TRBJ2-3 | - | TRBV6-5 | CASSYGGTLTDTQYF | TGTGCCAGCAGTTATGGCGGAACCCTCACAGATACGCAGTATTTT
- | TRBJ2-3 | - | TRBV9 | CASSVGWSSGDTQYF | TGTGCCAGCAGCGTAGGGTGGAGCTCGGGGGATACGCAGTATTTT
TRBD1 | TRBJ1-1 | - | TRBV5-6 | CASSHGQGNTEAFF | TGTGCCAGCAGCCACGGACAGGGGAACACTGAAGCTTTCTTT
TRBD1 | TRBJ2-6 | - | TRBV18 | CASSSDRGSGANVLTF | TGTGCCAGCTCATCGGACAGGGGCTCTGGGGCCAACGTCCTGACTTTC
TRBD2 | TRBJ2-1 | few | TRBV10-3 | CAIREHSGGTVNEQFF | TGTGCCATCAGAGAACATAGCGGGGGGACCGTAAATGAGCAGTTCTTC
- | TRBJ2-7 | few | TRBV6-5 | CASRSTSSYEQYF | TGTGCCAGCAGAAGCACCTCCTCCTACGAGCAGTACTTC
TRBD2 | TRBJ2-3 | - | TRBV19 | CASSMGGAKDTQYF | TGTGCCAGTAGTATGGGAGGGGCCAAGGATACGCAGTATTTT
TRBD1 | TRBJ2-7 | - | TRBV5-6 | CASSLTGQGSYEQYF | TGTGCCAGCAGCTTGACAGGACAGGGGTCCTACGAGCAGTACTTC
- | TRBJ1-4 | - | TRBV2 | CASSERGEKLFF | TGTGCCAGCAGTGAGAGAGGGGAAAAACTGTTTTTT
- | TRBJ2-7 | - | TRBV4-1 | CASSQVRDYEQYF | TGTGCCAGCAGCCAAGTGCGGGACTACGAGCAGTACTTC
- | TRBJ1-1 | - | TRBV19 | CASSIHIEAEAFF | TGTGCCAGTAGTATACATATTGAGGCTGAAGCTTTCTTT
- | TRBJ2-1 | - | TRBV7-2 | CASSLTPGLTYNEQFF | TGTGCCAGCAGCTTAACTCCGGGGTTGACCTACAATGAGCAGTTCTTC
- | TRBJ2-1 | - | TRBV18 | CASSPDIYNEQFF | TGTGCCAGCTCCCCGGACATCTACAATGAGCAGTTCTTC
TRBD1 | TRBJ1-4 | - | TRBV15 | CATSRDRGNEKLFF | TGTGCCACCAGCAGGGACAGGGGTAATGAAAAACTGTTTTTT
- | TRBJ1-2 | - | TRBV27 | CATRGFKNYGYTF | TGTGCCACTCGGGGGTTCAAGAACTATGGCTACACCTTC
TRBD1 | TRBJ1-1 | few | TRBV28 | CASSLTTGTTEAFF | TGTGCCAGCAGTTTAACGACAGGGACCACTGAAGCTTTCTTT
- | TRBJ2-1 | - | TRBV5-1 | CASSLVGFGGEYNEQFF | TGCGCCAGCAGCTTGGTAGGCTTCGGCGGGGAGTACAATGAGCAGTTCTTC
TRBD1 | TRBJ2-7 | - | TRBV28 | CASSPAGTGQYEQYF | TGTGCCAGCAGTCCGGCCGGGACAGGGCAATACGAGCAGTACTTC